A single sample is the source of the 21 T cell receptor beta chains below, sequenced in a study of vaccination and CD4 T cells after COVID-19. Sequenced with the Oncomine TCR Beta short-read assay was DNA taken from cultured CD4+ T cells. MiXCR, run by TCRdb on the PCR reads, gives a single entry per CDR3 protein. The sample carries about 17,000 distinct CDR3 sequences, over 65% recorded once. Specified treatment: roughly ten-day PBMC culture with coronavirus spike peptide pools or control peptides (ViraFEST assay). These TCRs' antigens remain unknown. The sequenced sample was CD4+ T cells from blood, cultured in vitro. Source of these receptors: a human donor who had recovered from COVID-19.

The V call is TRBV6-1, the J call TRBJ1-1, with 7 bases that match TRBD1. With 4 bases clipped from V and 1 base from J, the junction kept 6 bases outside the gene matches. The CDR3 has 15 residues. The germline V gene has CDR1 MNHNS and CDR2 SASEGT. CDR3 protein: CASSVSRGTNTEAFF. CDR3 coding DNA: TGTGCCAGCAGTGTCTCCAGGGGGACGAACACTGAAGCTTTCTTT.

This rearrangement joins TRBV7-2 to TRBJ2-7, with TRBD1 matching 9 bases. V dropped 4 bases and J dropped 1; count of bases not matched to a gene: 5. The CDR3 consists of 15 residues. The germline gives CDR1 SGHTA, CDR2 FQGNSA. CDR3 in amino acids: CASSWGGTGSYEQYF. The CDR3 DNA reads TGTGCCAGCAGCTGGGGGGGGACAGGGTCCTACGAGCAGTACTTC.

CDR3 DNA sequence: TGCAGTGCCACAGGGGGGAAACAAGAGACCCAGTACTTC. Protein sequence: CSATGGKQETQYF. V and J are TRBV20-1 and TRBJ2-5, with 8 bases aligning to TRBD1. The CDR3 has 13 amino acids. With V trimmed by 6 bases and J by 2 bases, 5 bases remained unmatched. The V gene's germline CDR1 is DFQATT and CDR2 SNEGSKA (reference sequence).

The chain joins TRBV7-8 to TRBJ2-7; tentative D call: TRBD2 (6 bases). V lost 0 bases and J lost 2, with 8 bases in between. The length of the CDR3 is 14 residues. CDR1 and CDR2 (germline): SGHVS, FQNEAQ. The CDR3, as DNA: TGTGCCAGCAGCTTAGCGACGGGGGCCTACGAGCAGTACTTC. Translating gives CASSLATGAYEQYF.

Comments on this clonotype: At one of its ends the junction is not consistent with the germline gene, which may arise from a read error. The V and J genes are TRBV30 and TRBJ1-1; D is uncertain. Germline-derived CDR1 and CDR2 are GTSNPN and SVGIG (reference sequence). This CDR3 comprises 11 residues. The CDR3 spells CAWRRVELGLF. As DNA, the CDR3 is TGTGCCTGGAGGAGGGTGGAGCTTGGGCTCTTT.

V is TRBV28 and J is TRBJ1-1, with no clear D. This CDR3 is built from 12 residues. Germline V lookup: CDR1 MDHEN, CDR2 SYDVKM. V dropped 5 bases and J dropped 7 bases, with 11 bases sitting between them. The CDR3 DNA sequence: TGTGCCAGCAGTAAAGGCTTCGGTGAAGCTTTCTTT. Its protein is CASSKGFGEAFF.

V is TRBV21-1 and J is TRBJ2-7; TRBD1, as called in the table, went unchecked against the DNA. TRBV21-1 is a listed pseudogene. The CDR3 runs 14 residues. In nucleotides, the CDR3 is TGTGCCAGCAGCTCGGGACCTGGCTCCTACGAGCAGTACTTC. Its translation: CASSSGPGSYEQYF.

V usage is TRBV21-1 and J usage is TRBJ2-2; the DNA was not used to check the table's D call, TRBD1. TRBV21-1 is listed as a pseudogene. The CDR3 length is 10 residues. In nucleotides, the CDR3 is TGTGCCTGCCCGGTCGGGGAGCTGTTTTTT. Protein product: CACPVGELFF.

This clonotype was observed a single time. V is TRBV6-5 and J is TRBJ1-2, with TRBD1 identical over 8 bases. Per the germline V gene, CDR1 is MNHEY and CDR2 is SVGAGI. This CDR3 comprises 14 residues. J lost 6 bases, V lost 0 bases, and 3 bases had no gene match. The CDR3 DNA is TGTGCCAGCAGTTACTCAACAGGGGGTAATGGCTACACCTTC. It yields the protein CASSYSTGGNGYTF.

The rearrangement joins TRBV4-1 to TRBJ1-2; D is undetermined. Germline V gene sequence: CDR1 MGHRA, CDR2 YSYEKL. This CDR3 has 16 residues. With 2 bases removed from V and 3 bases from J, the gap between germline ends came to 16 bases. In DNA form, the CDR3 reads TGCGCCAGCAGCCAAACTATCCGGGGAGGTGACTATGGCTACACCTTC. Amino acid sequence: CASSQTIRGGDYGYTF.

The V call is TRBV14, the J call TRBJ2-5; no clear D. Trimming removed 0 bases at V and 6 bases at J, with 23 bases between. Germline CDR1 reads SGHDN; CDR2 reads FVKESK. The CDR3 runs 18 residues. CDR3 amino acids: CASSQEMGSGPLTQTQYF. The CDR3 nucleotides read TGTGCCAGCAGCCAAGAGATGGGCTCAGGACCTTTAACGCAGACCCAGTACTTC. Full variable domain (remainder filled in from reference TRBV14 and TRBJ2-5): EAGVTQFPSHSVIEKGQTVTLRCDPISGHDNLYWYRRVMGKEIKFLLHFVKESKQDESGMPNNRFLAERTGGTYSTLKVQPAELEDSGVYFCASSQEMGSGPLTQTQYFGPGTRLLVL.

This chain uses TRBV7-2 with TRBJ1-5; D is unclear. The CDR3 spans 14 residues. Trimming removed 0 bases at V and 3 bases at J, with 6 bases between. Per germline, CDR1 SGHTA and CDR2 FQGNSA. CDR3 in DNA: TGTGCCAGCAGCTTAGCGGGATACAATCAGCCCCAGCATTTT. This encodes CASSLAGYNQPQHF.

This chain links TRBV24-1 with TRBJ2-5, with D unresolved. The CDR3 has 13 amino acids. V dropped 2 bases and J dropped 5 bases, with 8 bases sitting between them. Germline CDR1 reads KGHDR; CDR2 reads SFDVKD. The CDR3 DNA reads TGTGCCACCAGTGATTCCCCGAGGGAGACCCAGTACTTC. Its protein product is CATSDSPRETQYF.

V is TRBV20-1 and J is TRBJ1-5; D is possibly TRBD1 (5 bases). Trimming pared 4 bases from V and 7 bases from J, leaving 11 bases between. CDR3 length: 12 amino acids. CDR1 DFQATT and CDR2 SNEGSKA come from the germline V gene (reference sequence). CDR3 residues: CSATGMGQPQHF. As DNA, the CDR3 is TGCAGTGCTACAGGGATGGGACAGCCCCAGCATTTT.

The gene calls are TRBV5-4 and TRBJ2-5; TRBD1 agrees at 9 bases. Germline V gene sequence: CDR1 SGHNT, CDR2 YYREEE (reference sequence). V shed 0 bases and J 2 bases; nucleotides not matched to a gene: 5. The CDR3 loop spans 16 amino acids. The CDR3 protein is CASSLGYRGLQETQYF. The CDR3 region has the DNA TGTGCCAGCAGCTTGGGGTACAGGGGGCTACAAGAGACCCAGTACTTC.

The table lists this clonotype with a few counts. V and J are TRBV6-5 and TRBJ1-2; 7 positions match TRBD1. Germline values: CDR1 MNHEY, CDR2 SVGAGI. The CDR3 is made up of 14 amino acids. V lost 0 bases, J lost 7 bases, and 5 bases stayed unmatched. Written as DNA, the CDR3 is TGTGCCAGCAGTTACTCGCAGGGGGTGATTGGCTACACCTTC. This gives the protein CASSYSQGVIGYTF.

The chain couples TRBV30 to TRBJ1-2; the D gene is possibly TRBD1 (5 bases). V was shortened by 2 bases and J by 7 bases, with 11 bases between the two germline ends. This CDR3 spans 12 amino acids. Germline V CDR1 and CDR2: GTSNPN, SVGIG (reference sequence). DNA for the CDR3: TGTGCCTGGAGTCCGTCAGGGACTGGCTACACCTTC. This encodes CAWSPSGTGYTF. Drawing the rest from reference TRBV30 and TRBJ1-2, the complete variable domain is SQTIHQWPATLVQPVGSPLSLECTVEGTSNPNLYWYRQAAGRGLQLLFYSVGIGQISSEVPQNLSASRPQDRQFILSSKKLLLSDSGFYLCAWSPSGTGYTFGSGTRLTVV.

The rearrangement joins TRBV10-3 to TRBJ1-6; D might be TRBD1 (5 bases). The V and J ends lost 2 bases and 5 bases respectively, with 7 bases between them. Germline V lookup: CDR1 ENHRY, CDR2 SYGVKD. The CDR3 consists of 14 residues. The CDR3 reads CAISETGDNSPLHF. The CDR3 DNA reads as TGTGCCATCAGTGAGACGGGGGATAATTCACCCCTCCACTTT.

The chain recombines TRBV19 with TRBJ1-2, with TRBD1 matching 11 bases. CDR1 and CDR2 (germline): LNHDA, SQIVND (reference sequence). Trimming cost V 6 bases and J 4 bases; bases outside gene matches: 7. The CDR3 sequence is 15 residues long. The chain's CDR3 is CASRHGQGAIYGYTF. DNA of the CDR3: TGTGCCAGTAGGCACGGACAGGGGGCGATCTATGGCTACACCTTC.

The V and J genes are TRBV7-6 and TRBJ2-2, with a weak D call TRBD2 (6 bases). Trimming stripped 7 bases from V and 6 bases from J, with 15 bases between. This CDR3 region has 14 residues. Per the germline V gene, CDR1 is SGHVS and CDR2 is FNYEAQ. CDR3: CASTQTPGAGELFF. The DNA of the CDR3 is TGTGCCAGCACCCAGACCCCGGGGGCCGGGGAGCTGTTTTTT.

This chain uses TRBV20-1 with TRBJ2-2; 7 nucleotides match TRBD2. The CDR3 spans 15 residues. Germline V lookup: CDR1 DFQATT, CDR2 SNEGSKA (reference sequence). Germline trimming cut 5 bases from V and 1 base from J; bases unmatched to any gene: 7. This CDR3 is CSAPLGGGNTGELFF. DNA for the CDR3: TGCAGTGCTCCCCTCGGCGGGGGGAACACCGGGGAGCTGTTTTTT.